The 23 T cell receptor beta chains reported below all come from one sample, sequenced in a study of T cell repertoires in cytomegalovirus infection. MiXCR was run by TCRdb on the reads, yielding one entry per CDR3 protein. The sample comprises approximately 150,000 distinct CDR3 sequences, about a fifth of which are singletons, and roughly 25% rests with the top ten. No antigen has been assigned to these receptors. This sample comprised CD8+ T cells from cultured PBMCs, obtained from culture after CMV antigen stimulation. These receptors were collected from a human donor in good health (CMV status not recorded). Some clones in this sample may be carry-over from other donors' samples.

This clonotype has a count of ten or more. The chain links TRBV30 to TRBJ1-1; no reliable D call. The ends were cut back, 2 bases at V and 7 bases at J, with 8 bases in the middle. The CDR3 consists of 11 residues. Germline V gene sequence: CDR1 GTSNPN, CDR2 SVGIG (reference sequence). In nucleotides, the CDR3 is TGTGCCTGGAGTTCGAGCCTTGAAGCTTTCTTT. As protein: CAWSSSLEAFF. The entire variable domain, with the rest obtained from reference TRBV30 and TRBJ1-1, is as follows: SQTIHQWPATLVQPVGSPLSLECTVEGTSNPNLYWYRQAAGRGLQLLFYSVGIGQISSEVPQNLSASRPQDRQFILSSKKLLLSDSGFYLCAWSSSLEAFFGQGTRLTVV.

This chain connects TRBV7-6 to TRBJ1-2; D uncertain. V lost 1 base to trimming and J lost 0 bases, with 12 bases between them. CDR1 and CDR2 from the germline V gene are SGHVS and FNYEAQ. The CDR3 sequence is 16 residues long. The CDR3 coding sequence is TGTGCCAGCAGCTTAGAGCCACAGTACTCTAACTATGGCTACACCTTC. This translates into CASSLEPQYSNYGYTF.

A few counts support this clonotype. The CDR3 sequence is CASSSFPRLEHSFSNVLTF. The CDR3 DNA is TGTGCCAGCAGTTCATTCCCTCGACTGGAACACTCTTTCTCCAACGTCCTGACTTTC. This chain uses TRBV12-3 or TRBV12-4 with TRBJ2-6; D is unclear. The V end lost 4 bases, the J end lost 8 bases, and 27 bases lay between the germline ends. This CDR3 is 19 amino acids long.

This clonotype was seen many times. This chain joins TRBV7-9 and TRBJ1-3; no reliable D call. CDR1 is SEHNR and CDR2 is FQNEAQ in the germline V gene (reference sequence). This CDR3 comprises 17 residues. Trimming stripped 1 base from V and 0 bases from J, with 13 bases between. Here the CDR3 reads CASSLGSPLLSGNTIYF. As DNA, the CDR3 is TGTGCCAGCAGCTTAGGATCTCCTTTGCTCTCTGGAAACACCATATATTTT.

The rearrangement joins TRBV7-2 to TRBJ2-5, with 10 nucleotides matching TRBD1. Trimming cost V 3 bases and J 5 bases; bases outside gene matches: 3. The CDR3 totals 14 residues. Looked up from germline, CDR1 is SGHTA and CDR2 is FQGNSA. For the CDR3, the DNA is TGTGCCAGCAGCTTGACAGGGGGCTGGGAGACCCAGTACTTC. It yields the protein CASSLTGGWETQYF.

Ten or more counts support this clonotype. The chain has TRBV29-1 and TRBJ1-1, with D unclear. The ends were cut back, 0 bases at V and 0 bases at J, with 8 bases in the middle. This CDR3 spans 14 amino acids. The germline gives CDR1 SQVTM, CDR2 ANQGSEA. CDR3 amino acids: CSVEEPGMNTEAFF. DNA for the CDR3: TGCAGCGTTGAAGAGCCAGGCATGAACACTGAAGCTTTCTTT.

This chain uses TRBV7-9 with TRBJ1-2; 7 bases align to TRBD1. The CDR3 is 17 amino acids. Per the germline V gene, CDR1 is SEHNR and CDR2 is FQNEAQ (reference sequence). The V and J ends lost 4 bases and 4 bases, in that order; junction bases with no gene match: 15. CDR3 coding DNA: TGTGCCAGCAGCTCAGTCAAGCGGGACAGAGAGTCCTATGGCTACACCTTC. It encodes CASSSVKRDRESYGYTF. Variable domain in full (rest from reference TRBV7-9 and TRBJ1-2): DTGVSQNPRHKITKRGQNVTFRCDPISEHNRLYWYRQTLGQGPEFLTYFQNEAQLEKSRLLSDRFSAERPKGSFSTLEIQRTEQGDSAMYLCASSSVKRDRESYGYTFGSGTRLTVV.

The V gene is TRBV12-3 or TRBV12-4, the J gene TRBJ1-6; D ambiguous. V was clipped by 4 bases and J by 8 bases, with 9 bases between them. There are 13 residues in the CDR3. The CDR3 region has the DNA TGTGCCAGCAGTTCCCGACTTGATTCACCCCTCCACTTT. Its translation: CASSSRLDSPLHF.

This chain uses TRBV7-2 with TRBJ2-7; D is possibly TRBD2 (5 bases). The V end lost 4 bases, the J end lost 4 bases, and 11 bases lay between the germline ends. The CDR3 is 13 residues long. Per germline, CDR1 SGHTA and CDR2 FQGNSA. The CDR3, as DNA: TGTGCCAGCAGCTCGTGGACTGATTACGAGCAGTACTTC. Translating it yields CASSSWTDYEQYF. Drawing the rest from reference TRBV7-2 and TRBJ2-7, the complete variable domain is GAGVSQSPSNKVTEKGKDVELRCDPISGHTALYWYRQSLGQGLEFLIYFQGNSAPDKSGLPSDRFSAERTGGSVSTLTIQRTQQEDSAVYLCASSSWTDYEQYFGPGTRLTVT.

This clonotype was observed a single time. The chain couples TRBV7-2 to TRBJ2-1, with D possibly TRBD2 on 7 matching bases. The CDR3 sequence is 15 residues long. Deletions cut 2 bases from V and 8 bases from J, with 16 bases between. Germline V gene data show CDR1 as SGHTA and CDR2 as FQGNSA. The CDR3 protein is CASSLSRSGGHEQFF. The DNA for the CDR3 is TGTGCCAGCAGCTTATCCCGTTCCGGGGGGCATGAGCAGTTCTTC.

This chain links TRBV7-6 with TRBJ2-7; TRBD1 agrees at 7 bases. With V trimmed by 0 bases and J by 5 bases, 4 bases remained unmatched. This CDR3 is built from 14 residues. Germline V gene sequence: CDR1 SGHVS, CDR2 FNYEAQ. The CDR3 region is CASSLAQDRNEQYF. The CDR3 bases are TGTGCCAGCAGCTTAGCGCAGGACAGGAACGAGCAGTACTTC.

The chain joins TRBV19 to TRBJ2-2; weak D call: TRBD1 (6 bases). The CDR3 runs 17 residues. The germline CDR1 and CDR2 sequences are LNHDA and SQIVND (reference sequence). Trimming removed 2 bases from V and 3 bases from J, with 16 bases in between. The CDR3 reads CASSIPDRPRDTGELFF. The CDR3, as DNA: TGTGCCAGTAGTATACCCGACAGGCCCCGAGACACCGGGGAGCTGTTTTTT.

This chain connects TRBV10-3 to TRBJ1-4; D unclear. The CDR3 consists of 13 residues. V was trimmed by 0 bases and J by 7 bases, leaving 6 bases between them. CDR1 ENHRY and CDR2 SYGVKD come from the germline V gene. CDR3 residues: CAISESTAEKLFF. The DNA for the CDR3 is TGTGCCATCAGTGAGTCGACCGCTGAAAAACTGTTTTTT.

The chain recombines TRBV6-2 or TRBV6-3 with TRBJ1-5; D not certain. There are 21 residues in the CDR3. Germline-derived CDR1 and CDR2 are MNHEY and SVGEGT. V was cut by 2 bases and J by 3 bases, with 29 bases left in between. CDR3 loop: CASSYTPEKPALIQANQPQHF. DNA of the CDR3: TGTGCCAGCAGTTACACCCCTGAGAAGCCGGCCCTCATTCAGGCCAATCAGCCCCAGCATTTT.

This clonotype was counted a few times. The rearrangement uses TRBV12-3 or TRBV12-4 and TRBJ1-1; D unclear. CDR3 length equals 15 residues. V gave up 0 bases and J gave up 4 bases, with 12 bases separating them. The CDR3 spells CASSLARIGSTEAFF. CDR3 DNA: TGTGCCAGCAGTTTAGCGCGGATAGGGAGCACTGAAGCTTTCTTT.

The table lists this clonotype with many counts. The V and J genes are TRBV5-8 and TRBJ2-2; possibly TRBD1 for D (5 bases). The CDR3 is 14 amino acids. Between the trimmed V and J ends, which lost 2 bases and 6 bases, there was a span of 11 bases. Germline V gene data show CDR1 as SGHTS and CDR2 as YDEGEE. CDR3 region: CASSFKQVAGELFF. The CDR3 DNA sequence: TGTGCCAGCAGCTTCAAACAGGTGGCCGGGGAGCTGTTTTTT.

The chain employs TRBV6-2 or TRBV6-3 and TRBJ1-5, with 8 bases matching TRBD1. V dropped 2 bases and J dropped 7; count of bases not matched to a gene: 10. The length of the CDR3 is 16 residues. Germline CDR1 and CDR2: MNHEY and SVGEGT. The CDR3 DNA sequence: TGTGCCAGCAGTTACGAGAGGACAGGGTTGGACCAGCCCCAGCATTTT. Its protein is CASSYERTGLDQPQHF.

This clonotype was seen just once. The gene calls are TRBV7-9 and TRBJ2-7, with D hard to call. The CDR3 has 12 amino acids. Germline assignment: CDR1 SEHNR and CDR2 FQNEAQ (reference sequence). V lost 6 bases and J lost 4, with 10 bases in between. The CDR3 bases are TGTGCCAGCAGTTCCTATGAGTACGAGCAGTACTTC. Its translation is CASSSYEYEQYF.

A few counts support this clonotype. V usage is TRBV2 and J usage is TRBJ2-1; D ambiguous. This CDR3 is built from 12 residues. The V end was cut by 4 bases, the J end by 8 bases, with 9 bases between. Germline lookup yields CDR1 SNHLY and CDR2 FYNNEI. The CDR3 spells CASSVRVDEQFF. The CDR3 bases are TGTGCCAGCAGTGTTAGGGTCGATGAGCAGTTCTTC.

This clonotype was recorded a few times. J is TRBJ1-1 and V is TRBV4-3; D unresolved. Germline loops: CDR1 LGHNA, CDR2 YSLEER. The CDR3 spans 12 residues. The V and J ends lost 8 bases and 2 bases respectively, with 9 bases between them. In DNA form, the CDR3 reads TGCGCCAGCCCAAACAGAAACACTGAAGCTTTCTTT. It is translated as CASPNRNTEAFF.

The genes are TRBV20-1 and TRBJ1-5, with D possibly TRBD1 on 5 matching bases. CDR1 and CDR2 from the germline V gene are DFQATT and SNEGSKA (reference sequence). The CDR3 contains 14 residues. The germline V and J ends were trimmed by 3 bases and 3 bases, with 12 bases remaining between them. CDR3 sequence: CSARGRQSNQPQHF. Written as DNA, the CDR3 is TGCAGTGCTAGGGGGAGACAGTCCAATCAGCCCCAGCATTTT.

The CDR3 sequence: CASSYGTGAMNTEAFF. The CDR3 bases are TGTGCCAGCAGCTACGGGACAGGAGCCATGAACACTGAAGCTTTCTTT. This chain uses TRBV11-3 with TRBJ1-1; 8 bases line up with TRBD1. V dropped 4 bases and J dropped 0; count of bases not matched to a gene: 7. Germline CDR1 and CDR2: SGHNT and YENEEA. This CDR3 has 16 residues.

The rearrangement links TRBV7-9 to TRBJ2-7; D perhaps matches TRBD1 (6 bases). This CDR3 has 15 residues. The V gene's germline CDR1 is SEHNR and CDR2 FQNEAQ (reference sequence). V shed 0 bases and J shed 5 bases, with 14 bases lying between them. CDR3 sequence (DNA): TGTGCCAGCAGCTTAGCCCTAGGACAGTCGAACGAGCAGTACTTC. Translated: CASSLALGQSNEQYF.